This entry is about one TCR beta chain. The table came from immunoSEQ multiplex PCR; TCRdb's copy has only in-frame clones and leaves some out. The sample holds about 200,000 clones, around 80% seen once. The sample belongs to a study of cytomegalovirus exposure and HLA in healthy donors. V lost 6 bases, J lost 4 bases, and 12 bases lay in between. Germline V gene data show CDR1 as MNHNY and CDR2 as SVGAGI (reference sequence). CDR3 size: 13 residues. The sequence derives from a woman aged 25 to 39 in good health and CMV-seropositive. J is TRBJ2-5 and V is TRBV6-6; tentative D call: TRBD2 (7 bases). The specimen sequenced was PBMCs. The CDR3 DNA sequence: TGTGCCAGCAGCTACGCGGGGGCAGAGACCCAGTACTTC. Its translation is CASSYAGAETQYF.